This TCR beta chain was obtained from a study of blood T cell repertoires in COVID-19. For the study at large: COVID-19 samples from acute and convalescent phases originated in the United States, Italy and Spain.

In the original processing: Estimation of nucleated cell counts was performed using reference gene primer amplification. Measured with immunoSEQ multiplex PCR; TCRdb has only the in-frame clones, and not every one. The V and J calls and clone size are taken from that table; D and trimming were inferred from the DNA. The sample holds some 190,000 clones; roughly 82% are singletons and the top ten take about 8%. In germline, CDR1 is SEHNR, CDR2 FQNEAQ (reference sequence). CDR3 size: 15 residues. With 6 bases removed from V and 3 bases from J, the gap between germline ends came to 17 bases. Enrollment of patients from Seattle took place during active infection, with longitudinal follow-up.

The receptor's source is a woman aged 55-69 years with COVID-19, enrolled during active disease. The chain has TRBV7-9 and TRBJ1-1, with D possibly TRBD1 on 6 matching bases. The sequenced sample consisted of peripheral blood. CDR3 sequence: CASRDLTGPYTEAFF. CDR3 nucleotide sequence: TGTGCCAGCAGGGATCTGACAGGCCCTTACACTGAAGCTTTCTTT.